This T cell receptor beta chain appears in the sequencing data of a study of CD8 T cells in ankylosing spondylitis. Findings and caveats of the study: Prior work had noted some motif variants in reactive arthritis blood and synovial fluid. In ankylosing spondylitis patients, matched synovial fluid reportedly showed significant enrichment of disease-linked clones. The authors found the disease-linked clones to be CD8+ and relatively rare in peripheral blood. Seven or eight highly homologous variants made up a TCR beta motif, and this motif appeared characteristic of ankylosing spondylitis blood.

Molecular-barcoded quantitative 5'-RACE produced these TCR beta libraries. TCRdb reanalysed the 5' RACE reads using MiXCR and keeps one entry per CDR3 protein. The sample lists about 440,000 distinct CDR3 sequences, 17% occurring once. This clonotype has just a few counts. Its cognate antigen is unknown. The trim removed 5 bases at V and 6 bases at J, leaving 8 bases unmatched. Germline V gives CDR1 SGHNT, CDR2 YYREEE (reference sequence). The CDR3 runs 15 residues. This chain joins TRBV5-4 and TRBJ2-1, with 10 nucleotides matching TRBD2. Sequenced material: blood, either unsorted or a sorted T cell fraction (not recorded which). The sequence was obtained from a male donor with ankylosing spondylitis. The DNA for the CDR3 is TGTGCCAGCAGGCTAGCGGGGGCACAAATCAATGAGCAGTTCTTC. Translated, it gives CASRLAGAQINEQFF.